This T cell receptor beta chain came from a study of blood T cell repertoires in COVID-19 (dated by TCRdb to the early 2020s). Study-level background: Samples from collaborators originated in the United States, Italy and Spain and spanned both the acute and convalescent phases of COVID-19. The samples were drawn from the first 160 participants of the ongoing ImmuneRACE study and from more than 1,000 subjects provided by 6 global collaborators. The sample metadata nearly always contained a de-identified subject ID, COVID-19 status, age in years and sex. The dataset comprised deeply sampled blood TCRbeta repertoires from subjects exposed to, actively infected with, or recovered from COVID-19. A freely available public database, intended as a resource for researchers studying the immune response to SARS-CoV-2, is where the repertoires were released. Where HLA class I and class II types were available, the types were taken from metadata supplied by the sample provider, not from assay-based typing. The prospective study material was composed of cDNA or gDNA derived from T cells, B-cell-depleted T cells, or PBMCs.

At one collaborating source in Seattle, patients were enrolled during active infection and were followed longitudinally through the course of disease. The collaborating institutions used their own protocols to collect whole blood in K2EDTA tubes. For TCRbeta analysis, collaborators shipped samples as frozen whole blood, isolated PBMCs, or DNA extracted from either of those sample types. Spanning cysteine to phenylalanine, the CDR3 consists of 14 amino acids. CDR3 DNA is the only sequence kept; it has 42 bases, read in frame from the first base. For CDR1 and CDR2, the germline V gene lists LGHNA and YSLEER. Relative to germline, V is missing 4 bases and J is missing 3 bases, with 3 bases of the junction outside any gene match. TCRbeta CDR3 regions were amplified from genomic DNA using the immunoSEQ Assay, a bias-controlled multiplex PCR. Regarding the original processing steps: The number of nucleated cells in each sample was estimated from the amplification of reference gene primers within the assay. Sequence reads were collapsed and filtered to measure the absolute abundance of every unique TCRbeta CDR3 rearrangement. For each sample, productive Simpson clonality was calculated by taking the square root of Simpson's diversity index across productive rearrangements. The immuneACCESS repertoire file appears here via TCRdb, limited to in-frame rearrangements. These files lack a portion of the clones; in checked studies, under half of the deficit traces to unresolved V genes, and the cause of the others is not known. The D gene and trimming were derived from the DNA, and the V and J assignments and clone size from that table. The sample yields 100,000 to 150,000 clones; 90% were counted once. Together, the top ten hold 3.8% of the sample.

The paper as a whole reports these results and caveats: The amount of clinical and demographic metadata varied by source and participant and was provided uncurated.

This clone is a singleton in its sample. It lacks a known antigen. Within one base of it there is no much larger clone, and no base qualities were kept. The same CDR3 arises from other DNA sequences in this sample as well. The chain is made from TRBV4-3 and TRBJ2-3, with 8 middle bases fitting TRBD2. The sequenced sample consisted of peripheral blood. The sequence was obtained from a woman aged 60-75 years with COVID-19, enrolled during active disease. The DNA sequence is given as TGCGCCAGCAGCCTGGCTAGCGGGACAGATACGCAGTATTTT. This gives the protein CASSLASGTDTQYF.